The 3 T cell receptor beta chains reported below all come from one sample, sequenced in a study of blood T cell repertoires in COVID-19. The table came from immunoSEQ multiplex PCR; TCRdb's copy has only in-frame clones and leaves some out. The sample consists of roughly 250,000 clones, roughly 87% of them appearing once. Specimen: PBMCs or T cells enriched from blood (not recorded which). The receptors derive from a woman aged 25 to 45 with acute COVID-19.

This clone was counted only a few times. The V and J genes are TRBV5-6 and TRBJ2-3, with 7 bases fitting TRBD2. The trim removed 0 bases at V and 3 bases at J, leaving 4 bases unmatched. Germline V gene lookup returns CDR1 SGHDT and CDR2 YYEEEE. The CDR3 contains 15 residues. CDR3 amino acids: CASSLVVRGTDTQYF. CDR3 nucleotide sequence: TGTGCCAGCAGCTTGGTAGTGCGGGGGACAGATACGCAGTATTTT.

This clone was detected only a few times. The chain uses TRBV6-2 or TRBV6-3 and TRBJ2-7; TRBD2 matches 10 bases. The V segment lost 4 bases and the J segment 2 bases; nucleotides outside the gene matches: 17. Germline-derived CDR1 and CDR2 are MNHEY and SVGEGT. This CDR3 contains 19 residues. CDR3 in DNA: TGTGCCAGCAGTTCCCCCCCAGCTACAGCGGGAGGGGTCACCTACGAGCAGTACTTC. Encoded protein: CASSSPPATAGGVTYEQYF.

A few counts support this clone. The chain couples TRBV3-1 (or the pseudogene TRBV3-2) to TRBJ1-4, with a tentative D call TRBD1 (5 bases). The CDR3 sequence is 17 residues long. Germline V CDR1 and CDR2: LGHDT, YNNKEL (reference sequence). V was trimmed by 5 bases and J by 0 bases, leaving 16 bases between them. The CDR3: CASSNTEFRATNEKLFF. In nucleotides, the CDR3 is TGTGCCAGCAGCAACACTGAATTCAGGGCAACTAATGAAAAACTGTTTTTT.